These 6 T cell receptor beta chains share one sample of origin, sequenced in a study of blood T cell repertoires in COVID-19. Here immunoSEQ multiplex PCR was the method, and the copy in TCRdb shows in-frame clones only, minus some. The table shows a few hundred thousand clones, with 65% to 90% occurring only once. Sequenced input: peripheral blood. The receptors were gathered from a human donor in a cohort sampled during active COVID-19.

The chain recombines TRBV7-8 with TRBJ2-7; a weak D match, TRBD2 (6 bases). The CDR3 length is 15 residues. V shed 5 bases and J shed 0 bases, with 14 bases lying between them. Germline assignment: CDR1 SGHVS and CDR2 FQNEAQ. CDR3 coding DNA: TGTGCCAGCAGCCAAACGGGGGTCAGCTCCTACGAGCAGTACTTC. It codes for CASSQTGVSSYEQYF.

Only one count was recorded for this clone. V usage is TRBV10-1 and J usage is TRBJ1-1; D uncertain. CDR1 is WNHNN and CDR2 is SYGVQD in the germline V gene (reference sequence). This CDR3 is built from 14 residues. V lost 6 bases to trimming and J lost 4 bases, with 15 bases between them. CDR3 region: CASRSGSAGTEAFF. CDR3 DNA: TGCGCCAGCAGGTCAGGATCGGCGGGCACTGAAGCTTTCTTT.

The rearrangement uses TRBV11-2 and TRBJ1-1; a weak D match, TRBD1 (6 bases). Germline CDR1 reads SGHAT; CDR2 reads FQNNGV. The CDR3 has 14 residues. V gave up 1 base and J gave up 8 bases, with 14 bases separating them. The DNA for the CDR3 is TGTGCCAGCAGCTTAGGTGGGACAAAACTAGAAGCTTTCTTT. Translated, it gives CASSLGGTKLEAFF. Variable domain in full (rest from reference TRBV11-2 and TRBJ1-1): EAGVAQSPRYKIIEKRQSVAFWCNPISGHATLYWYQQILGQGPKLLIQFQNNGVVDDSQLPKDRFSAERLKGVDSTLKIQPAKLEDSAVYLCASSLGGTKLEAFFGQGTRLTVV.

V usage is TRBV4-2 and J usage is TRBJ2-1, with TRBD2 matching 14 bases. CDR1 is LGHNA and CDR2 is YNFKEQ in the germline V gene. This CDR3 region has 17 residues. After removal of 0 bases from V and 3 bases from J, the junction contained 1 base not matched to a gene. The CDR3 reads CASSQEGLAGGYNEQFF. For the CDR3, the DNA is TGTGCCAGCAGCCAAGAAGGACTAGCGGGGGGCTACAATGAGCAGTTCTTC.

The chain recombines TRBV30 with TRBJ1-2, with 11 bases identical to TRBD1. The CDR3 spans 14 residues. V shed 4 bases, J shed 4 bases, and the junction held 5 bases outside the gene matches. Germline CDR1 is GTSNPN and CDR2 is SVGIG (reference sequence). CDR3 sequence (DNA): TGTGCCTGGACTTTGGACAGGGGGCTCTATGGCTACACCTTC. It encodes CAWTLDRGLYGYTF.

The chain carries TRBV5-1 and TRBJ2-2; 10 bases fit TRBD2. CDR1 and CDR2 (germline): SGHRS, YFSETQ. The CDR3 consists of 16 residues. J was trimmed by 7 bases and V by 1 base; bases with no gene match: 7. CDR3 sequence (DNA): TGCGCCAGCAGCTTGTATTTAGCGGGGGGCGACGGGGAGCTGTTTTTT. Translated: CASSLYLAGGDGELFF.